This T cell receptor (beta chain) was captured by sequencing in a study of CD8 T cells in ankylosing spondylitis. This clonotype has more than one count but fewer than ten. TCRdb itself ran the 5' RACE reads through MiXCR, one entry per CDR3 protein. Of approximately 300,000 distinct CDR3 sequences detected, around 20% appear once; the ten largest clones hold 3.5%. The germline V gene encodes CDR1 LNHNV and CDR2 YYDKDF (reference sequence). The V end was cut by 0 bases, the J end by 2 bases, with 7 bases between. This CDR3 has 14 residues. Sequencing input: blood, either unsorted or a sorted T cell fraction (not recorded which). The rearrangement links TRBV15 to TRBJ1-2; D remains unclear. The sequence came from a female donor with ankylosing spondylitis or in good health (not recorded which). CDR3 loop: CATSREASNYGYTF. CDR3 DNA: TGTGCCACCAGCAGAGAGGCCAGCAACTATGGCTACACCTTC.